Below, 23 T cell receptor beta chains from the same sample are listed, as sequenced in a study of blood T cell repertoires in COVID-19. Method: immunoSEQ multiplex PCR; TCRdb's copy keeps in-frame clones and lacks some. The sample consists of 150,000 or so clones, 84% of them appearing once. The material sequenced was peripheral blood. The receptors derive from a woman aged 55-69 years with acute or convalescent COVID-19.

The chain carries TRBV7-8 and TRBJ2-1; possibly TRBD2 for D (7 bases). CDR1 is SGHVS and CDR2 is FQNEAQ in the germline V gene. Trimming removed 7 bases at V and 5 bases at J, with 15 bases between. This CDR3 region has 14 residues. The CDR3 is CASNTGRGDNEQFF. The CDR3 coding sequence is TGTGCCAGCAACACAGGGAGGGGAGACAATGAGCAGTTCTTC.

The V call is TRBV11-2, the J call TRBJ1-1, with D perhaps matching TRBD1 (5 bases). Germline assignment: CDR1 SGHAT and CDR2 FQNNGV. The CDR3 sequence is 14 residues long. V dropped 5 bases and J dropped 1 base, with 11 bases sitting between them. The CDR3 DNA sequence: TGTGCCAGCAGCCTGGGGCAGAGGAACACTGAAGCTTTCTTT. Translated, it gives CASSLGQRNTEAFF. The full variable domain, in which reference TRBV11-2 and TRBJ1-1 provide the parts outside the CDR3, is EAGVAQSPRYKIIEKRQSVAFWCNPISGHATLYWYQQILGQGPKLLIQFQNNGVVDDSQLPKDRFSAERLKGVDSTLKIQPAKLEDSAVYLCASSLGQRNTEAFFGQGTRLTVV.

The rearrangement joins TRBV28 to TRBJ1-3; D remains unclear. The germline V and J ends were trimmed by 3 bases and 0 bases, with 12 bases remaining between them. This CDR3 contains 16 residues. Per the germline V gene, CDR1 is MDHEN and CDR2 is SYDVKM. CDR3 DNA: TGTGCCAGCAGTTTGGAGACGTACCTCTCTGGAAACACCATATATTTT. This translates into CASSLETYLSGNTIYF.

The V and J genes are TRBV27 and TRBJ1-5; perhaps TRBD1 as D (6 bases). CDR3 length equals 16 residues. The V end was cut by 5 bases, the J end by 4 bases, with 18 bases between. Germline values: CDR1 MNHEY, CDR2 SMNVEV (reference sequence). The DNA for the CDR3 is TGTGCCAGCAGTCCCAGACAGGTCGCTGGAAATCAGCCCCAGCATTTT. This translates into CASSPRQVAGNQPQHF.

The chain couples TRBV28 to TRBJ2-5; D is perhaps TRBD1 (6 bases). The CDR3 runs to 15 residues. Per germline, CDR1 MDHEN and CDR2 SYDVKM. V lost 3 bases and J 4 bases, leaving 15 bases between the germline ends. CDR3 protein: CASSLWAGGLETQYF. The DNA of the CDR3 is TGTGCCAGCAGTTTGTGGGCTGGGGGCCTAGAGACCCAGTACTTC.

On this clone: The sample contains more than one DNA sequence encoding this CDR3. V and J are TRBV5-1 and TRBJ2-3, with 8 nucleotides matching TRBD1. CDR3 length equals 15 residues. Germline trimming cut 2 bases from V and 3 bases from J; bases unmatched to any gene: 5. Germline CDR1 reads SGHRS; CDR2 reads YFSETQ. This CDR3 is CASSLRTGSTDTQYF. The CDR3 DNA is TGCGCCAGCAGCTTAAGGACAGGGTCGACAGATACGCAGTATTTT.

The chain combines TRBV27 with TRBJ2-1; 11 bases fit TRBD2. The CDR3 covers 17 residues. Losses at the gene ends were 6 bases for V and 5 bases for J; bases not matched to a gene: 12. Germline V gene sequence: CDR1 MNHEY, CDR2 SMNVEV (reference sequence). The chain's CDR3 is CASRERTSGSNNNEQFF. CDR3 in DNA: TGTGCCAGCAGAGAACGTACTAGCGGGAGTAACAACAATGAGCAGTTCTTC.

The chain combines TRBV9 with TRBJ2-1; TRBD1 aligns across 8 bases. The CDR3 length is 16 residues. The trim removed 0 bases at V and 5 bases at J, leaving 7 bases unmatched. Germline CDR1 and CDR2: SGDLS and YYNGEE. The CDR3 DNA reads as TGTGCCAGCAGCGTAGCCCCCGGGACAGGTCACAATGAGCAGTTCTTC. Its protein is CASSVAPGTGHNEQFF.

This sequence joins TRBV7-2 and TRBJ2-5; D possibly corresponds to TRBD1 (6 bases). The CDR3 has 13 residues. V was trimmed by 3 bases and J by 5 bases, leaving 10 bases between them. Germline V gene data show CDR1 as SGHTA and CDR2 as FQGNSA. DNA for the CDR3: TGTGCCAGCAGCTTCGGCCAGGGGGAGACCCAGTACTTC. Translated, it gives CASSFGQGETQYF.

The chain links TRBV29-1 to TRBJ2-7; a possible D gene is TRBD1 (6 bases). The V gene lost 7 bases and the J gene lost 0 bases, with 13 bases spanning the gap. CDR1 SQVTM and CDR2 ANQGSEA come from the germline V gene. The CDR3 sequence is 13 residues long. The CDR3 is CSAGTTSSYEQYF. The CDR3 DNA sequence: TGCAGCGCCGGGACAACGAGCTCCTACGAGCAGTACTTC.

V and J are TRBV13 and TRBJ2-3; 8 nucleotides align to TRBD1. Germline-derived CDR1 and CDR2 are PRHDT and FYEKMQ (reference sequence). With V trimmed by 2 bases and J by 1 base, 2 bases remained unmatched. CDR3 length equals 15 residues. The CDR3 DNA sequence: TGTGCCAGCAGCTTAACGGGACAGGGCACAGATACGCAGTATTTT. Translated: CASSLTGQGTDTQYF. Using reference TRBV13 and TRBJ2-3 for the parts outside the CDR3, the full variable domain is AAGVIQSPRHLIKEKRETATLKCYPIPRHDTVYWYQQGPGQDPQFLISFYEKMQSDKGSIPDRFSAQQFSDYHSELNMSSLELGDSALYFCASSLTGQGTDTQYFGPGTRLTVL.

The rearrangement joins TRBV7-3 to TRBJ2-6; 8 bases line up with TRBD1. The CDR3 loop spans 14 amino acids. The germline V gene encodes CDR1 SGHTA and CDR2 FQGTGA. With 1 base clipped from V and 9 bases from J, the junction kept 2 bases outside the gene matches. CDR3: CASSLMGTGNVLTF. The CDR3 DNA sequence: TGTGCCAGCAGCTTAATGGGGACAGGCAACGTCCTGACTTTC.

This clone came up once. This sequence joins TRBV3-1 (or the pseudogene TRBV3-2) and TRBJ2-1; D may be TRBD2 (5 bases). V shed 6 bases and J shed 12 bases, with 15 bases lying between them. Germline-derived CDR1 and CDR2 are LGHDT and YNNKEL (reference sequence). The CDR3 consists of 12 residues. Here the CDR3 reads CASSPEGNRQFF. CDR3 DNA: TGTGCCAGCAGTCCCGAGGGAAATCGGCAGTTCTTC.

The V and J genes are TRBV2 and TRBJ2-3, with 7 bases identical to TRBD2. CDR1 is SNHLY and CDR2 is FYNNEI in the germline V gene. Germline trimming cut 5 bases from V and 2 bases from J; bases unmatched to any gene: 4. The CDR3 is 14 amino acids. CDR3 sequence reads: CASSLRENTDTQYF. The DNA for the CDR3 is TGTGCCAGCAGTTTGCGGGAGAACACAGATACGCAGTATTTT. Together with reference TRBV2 and TRBJ2-3, the CDR3 gives the full variable domain: EPEVTQTPSHQVTQMGQEVILRCVPISNHLYFYWYRQILGQKVEFLVSFYNNEISEKSEIFDDQFSVERPDGSNFTLKIRSTKLEDSAMYFCASSLRENTDTQYFGPGTRLTVL.

This clone was counted between two and nine times. J is TRBJ2-2 and V is TRBV5-1, with 7 bases fitting TRBD1. This CDR3 is built from 16 residues. Trimming at V came to 0 bases and at J to 5 bases, leaving 7 bases not matched to a gene. From germline, CDR1 is SGHRS and CDR2 YFSETQ. CDR3 DNA: TGCGCCAGCAGCTTGGGAGGGGGCGGCAGTACCGGGGAGCTGTTTTTT. Translation: CASSLGGGGSTGELFF.

This clone was counted between two and nine times. Other DNA sequences in this sample translate to the same CDR3. The gene calls are TRBV3-1 (or the pseudogene TRBV3-2) and TRBJ1-5; a possible D gene is TRBD1 (6 bases). The CDR3 spans 15 residues. Germline V lookup: CDR1 LGHDT, CDR2 YNNKEL (reference sequence). V lost 0 bases to trimming and J lost 6 bases, with 12 bases between them. DNA of the CDR3: TGTGCCAGCAGCCAAGATACAGGGAGAGGTCAGCCCCAGCATTTT. Its translation: CASSQDTGRGQPQHF.

The J gene is TRBJ1-1, the V gene TRBV4-1; maybe TRBD1 (5 bases). Germline lookup yields CDR1 MGHRA and CDR2 YSYEKL. With 4 bases removed from V and 4 bases from J, the gap between germline ends came to 16 bases. CDR3 length: 15 amino acids. CDR3 nucleotide sequence: TGCGCCAGCAGCCTCCTACACCAAGGGGCCACTGAAGCTTTCTTT. Protein sequence: CASSLLHQGATEAFF.

The rearrangement uses TRBV3-1 (or the pseudogene TRBV3-2) and TRBJ1-6; TRBD1 matches at 7 bases. This CDR3 is built from 16 residues. Germline V lookup: CDR1 LGHDT, CDR2 YNNKEL (reference sequence). The ends lost 4 bases at V and 7 bases at J; junction bases unmatched: 10. CDR3 amino acids: CASSLNTGAPNSPLHF. CDR3 in DNA: TGTGCCAGCAGCCTGAATACAGGGGCACCAAATTCACCCCTCCACTTT.

This chain uses TRBV19 with TRBJ2-4; D is uncertain. This CDR3 has 21 residues. Looked up from germline, CDR1 is LNHDA and CDR2 is SQIVND (reference sequence). The V and J ends lost 6 bases and 0 bases respectively, with 30 bases between them. Here the CDR3 reads CASSAYEDTSIQQLAKNIQYF. The CDR3, as DNA: TGTGCCAGTAGCGCTTACGAGGATACCTCGATTCAACAACTAGCCAAAAACATTCAGTACTTC.

This clone was seen just once. The same CDR3 is also encoded by other DNA sequences in this sample. The V call is TRBV19, the J call TRBJ1-1; 7 positions agree with TRBD1. The CDR3 runs 16 residues. Germline trimming cut 5 bases from V and 1 base from J; bases unmatched to any gene: 10. Germline loops: CDR1 LNHDA, CDR2 SQIVND (reference sequence). CDR3: CASSSGPGQPNTEAFF. CDR3 nucleotides: TGTGCCAGTAGTTCAGGACCGGGACAGCCGAACACTGAAGCTTTCTTT.

This chain joins TRBV14 and TRBJ1-5; 7 nucleotides line up with TRBD1. V shed 4 bases and J 4 bases; nucleotides not matched to a gene: 4. This CDR3 is built from 14 residues. Looked up from germline, CDR1 is SGHDN and CDR2 is FVKESK. In nucleotides, the CDR3 is TGTGCCAGCAGCCGGACAGGACGAAATCAGCCCCAGCATTTT. Translating gives CASSRTGRNQPQHF.

The CDR3 DNA reads TGTGCTAGTGGTTTGGTACTTAACCCGCGGGGGTACTATGGCTACACCTTC. It codes for CASGLVLNPRGYYGYTF. This chain joins TRBV12-5 and TRBJ1-2, with D perhaps TRBD1 (5 bases). Trimming pared 0 bases from V and 3 bases from J, leaving 17 bases between. Germline assignment: CDR1 LGHNT and CDR2 FRNRAP. The CDR3 consists of 17 residues.

The CDR3, as DNA: TGTGCCAGCAGCTCCGACAGCCTCCCTAACTATGGCTACACCTTC. Encoded protein: CASSSDSLPNYGYTF. The J gene is TRBJ1-2, the V gene TRBV11-2; D perhaps matches TRBD1 (5 bases). Per germline, CDR1 SGHAT and CDR2 FQNNGV. V was shortened by 4 bases and J by 0 bases, with 12 bases between the two germline ends. The CDR3 totals 15 residues.